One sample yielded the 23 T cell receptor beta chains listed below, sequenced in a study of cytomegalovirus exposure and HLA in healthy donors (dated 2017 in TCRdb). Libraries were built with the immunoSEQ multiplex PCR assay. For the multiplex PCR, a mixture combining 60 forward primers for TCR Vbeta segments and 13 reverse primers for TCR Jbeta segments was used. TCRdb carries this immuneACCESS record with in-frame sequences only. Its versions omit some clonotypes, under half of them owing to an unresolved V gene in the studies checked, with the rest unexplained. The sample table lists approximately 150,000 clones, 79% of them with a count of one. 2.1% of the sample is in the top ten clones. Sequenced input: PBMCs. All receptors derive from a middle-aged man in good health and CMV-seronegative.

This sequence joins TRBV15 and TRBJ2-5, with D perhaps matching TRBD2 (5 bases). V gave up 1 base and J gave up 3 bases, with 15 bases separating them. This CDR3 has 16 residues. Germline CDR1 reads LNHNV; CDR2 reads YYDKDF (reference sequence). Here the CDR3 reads CATSRGLGSGEETQYF. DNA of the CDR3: TGTGCCACCAGCAGAGGGCTTGGGAGCGGCGAAGAGACCCAGTACTTC.

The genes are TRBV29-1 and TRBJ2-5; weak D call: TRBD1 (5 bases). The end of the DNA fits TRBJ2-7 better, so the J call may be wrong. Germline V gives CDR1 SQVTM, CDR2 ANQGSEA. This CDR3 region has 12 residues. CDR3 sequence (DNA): TGCAGCGTTGCTGTCAGGGTAGCCGAGCAGTACTTC. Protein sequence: CSVAVRVAEQYF.

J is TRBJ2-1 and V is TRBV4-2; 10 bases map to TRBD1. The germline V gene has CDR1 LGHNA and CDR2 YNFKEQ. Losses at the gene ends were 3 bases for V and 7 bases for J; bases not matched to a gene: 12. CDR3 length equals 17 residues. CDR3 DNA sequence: TGTGCCAGCAGCCAGGGTTTAGAAGGGACAGGGGAAAATGAGCAGTTCTTC. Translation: CASSQGLEGTGENEQFF.

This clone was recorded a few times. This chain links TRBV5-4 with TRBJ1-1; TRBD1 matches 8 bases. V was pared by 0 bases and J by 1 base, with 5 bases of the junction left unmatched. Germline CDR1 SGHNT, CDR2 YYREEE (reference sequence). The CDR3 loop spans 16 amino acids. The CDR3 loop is CASSLARGQANTEAFF. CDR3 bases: TGTGCCAGCAGCTTGGCTCGGGGACAGGCGAACACTGAAGCTTTCTTT.

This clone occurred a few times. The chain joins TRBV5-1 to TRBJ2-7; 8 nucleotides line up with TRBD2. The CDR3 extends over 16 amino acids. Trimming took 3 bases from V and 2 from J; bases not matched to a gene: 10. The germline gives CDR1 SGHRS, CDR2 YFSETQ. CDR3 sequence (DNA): TGCGCCAGCAGCTCCCTCTTAAGCGGGAGTACCTACGAGCAGTACTTC. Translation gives CASSSLLSGSTYEQYF.

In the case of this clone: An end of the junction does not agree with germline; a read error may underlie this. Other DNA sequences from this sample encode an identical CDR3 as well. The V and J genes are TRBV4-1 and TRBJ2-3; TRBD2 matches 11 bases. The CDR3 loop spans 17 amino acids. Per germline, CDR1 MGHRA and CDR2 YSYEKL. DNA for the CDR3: TGCGCCAGCAGCCAAGTTACTAGCGGGGGTAGCACGGATACGCAGTATTTT. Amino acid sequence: CASSQVTSGGSTDTQYF.

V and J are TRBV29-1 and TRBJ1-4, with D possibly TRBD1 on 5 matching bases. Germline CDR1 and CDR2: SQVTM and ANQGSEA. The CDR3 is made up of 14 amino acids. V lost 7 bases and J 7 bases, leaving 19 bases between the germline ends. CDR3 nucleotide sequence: TGCAGCGGGGCCGGGGGGTCGAGTGGTGAAAAACTGTTTTTT. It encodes CSGAGGSSGEKLFF.

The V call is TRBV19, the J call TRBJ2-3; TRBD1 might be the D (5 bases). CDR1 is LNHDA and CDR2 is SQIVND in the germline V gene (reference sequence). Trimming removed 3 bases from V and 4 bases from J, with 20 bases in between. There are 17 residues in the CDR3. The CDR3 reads CASSILGDPAMSDTQYF. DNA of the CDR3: TGTGCCAGTAGTATCTTAGGGGATCCAGCTATGTCAGATACGCAGTATTTT.

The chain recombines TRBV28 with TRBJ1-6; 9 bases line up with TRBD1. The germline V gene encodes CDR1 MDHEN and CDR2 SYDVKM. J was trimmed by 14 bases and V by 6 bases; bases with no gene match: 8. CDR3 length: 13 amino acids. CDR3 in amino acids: CASRTGGTGALHF. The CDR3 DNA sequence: TGTGCCAGCAGAACAGGGGGCACTGGGGCCCTCCACTTT.

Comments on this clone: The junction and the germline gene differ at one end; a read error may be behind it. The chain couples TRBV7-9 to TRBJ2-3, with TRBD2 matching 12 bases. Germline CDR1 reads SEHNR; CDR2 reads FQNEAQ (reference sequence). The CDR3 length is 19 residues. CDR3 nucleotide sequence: TGTTCCAGCAGCACCCGGAGGGCTAGCGGGAGGGCTTACACAGATACGCAGTATTTT. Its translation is CSSSTRRASGRAYTDTQYF.

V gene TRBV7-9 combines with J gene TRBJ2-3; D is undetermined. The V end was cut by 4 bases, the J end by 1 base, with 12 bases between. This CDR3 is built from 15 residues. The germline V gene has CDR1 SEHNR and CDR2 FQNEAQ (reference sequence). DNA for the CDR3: TGTGCCAGCAGCTCTAAAAACACAGGCACAGATACGCAGTATTTT. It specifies CASSSKNTGTDTQYF.

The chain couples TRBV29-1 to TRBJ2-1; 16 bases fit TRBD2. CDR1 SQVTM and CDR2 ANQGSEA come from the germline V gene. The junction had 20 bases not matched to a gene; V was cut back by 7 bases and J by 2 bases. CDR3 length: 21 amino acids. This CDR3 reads CSASRGLAGGLIPGPYNEQFF. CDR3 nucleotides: TGCAGCGCTAGTAGGGGACTAGCGGGAGGGCTTATCCCTGGCCCCTACAATGAGCAGTTCTTC.

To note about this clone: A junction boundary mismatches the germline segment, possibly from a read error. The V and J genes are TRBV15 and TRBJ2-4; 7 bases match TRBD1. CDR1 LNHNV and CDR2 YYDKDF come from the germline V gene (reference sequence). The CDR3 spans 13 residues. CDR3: CATSGTAKNSQYF. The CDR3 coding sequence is TGTGCCACCAGCGGGACAGCAAAAAACAGTCAGTACTTC.

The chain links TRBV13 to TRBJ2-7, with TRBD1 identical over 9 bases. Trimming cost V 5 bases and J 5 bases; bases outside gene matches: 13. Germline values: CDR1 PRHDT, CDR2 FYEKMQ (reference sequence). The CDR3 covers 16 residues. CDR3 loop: CASSPGQGRIGDEQYF. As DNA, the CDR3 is TGTGCCAGCAGCCCCGGACAGGGGCGAATAGGGGACGAGCAGTACTTC.

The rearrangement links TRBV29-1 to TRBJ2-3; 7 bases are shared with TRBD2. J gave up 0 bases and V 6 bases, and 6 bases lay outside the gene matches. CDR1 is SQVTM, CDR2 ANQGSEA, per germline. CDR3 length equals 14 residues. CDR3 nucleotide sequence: TGCAGCGTGGGGGGGGTGACTAGCACAGATACGCAGTATTTT. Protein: CSVGGVTSTDTQYF.

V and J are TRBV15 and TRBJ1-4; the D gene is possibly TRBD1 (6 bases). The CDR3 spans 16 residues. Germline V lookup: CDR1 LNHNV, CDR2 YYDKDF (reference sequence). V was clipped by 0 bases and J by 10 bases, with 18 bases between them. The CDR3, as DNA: TGTGCCACCAGCAGAGATTTGGCCGGGGGCGGGGGAAAACTGTTTTTT. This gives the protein CATSRDLAGGGGKLFF. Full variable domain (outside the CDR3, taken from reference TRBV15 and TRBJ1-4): DAMVIQNPRYQVTQFGKPVTLSCSQTLNHNVMYWYQQKSSQAPKLLFHYYDKDFNNEADTPDNFQSRRPNTSFCFLDIRSPGLGDTAMYLCATSRDLAGGGGKLFFGSGTQLSVL.

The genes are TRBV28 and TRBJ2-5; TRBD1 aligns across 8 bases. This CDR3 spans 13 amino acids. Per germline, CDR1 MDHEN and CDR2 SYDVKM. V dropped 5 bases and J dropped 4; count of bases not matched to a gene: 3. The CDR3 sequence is CASSRDRGETQYF. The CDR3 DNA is TGTGCCAGCAGTCGTGACAGGGGAGAGACCCAGTACTTC.

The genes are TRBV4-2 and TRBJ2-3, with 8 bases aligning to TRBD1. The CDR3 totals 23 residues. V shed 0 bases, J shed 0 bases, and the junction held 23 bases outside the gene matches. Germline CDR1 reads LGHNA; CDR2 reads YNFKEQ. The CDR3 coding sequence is TGTGCCAGCAGCCAAGATCAATGGTGGGACCAGGGGGCCGGGGCACGTAGCACAGATACGCAGTATTTT. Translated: CASSQDQWWDQGAGARSTDTQYF.

The CDR3 sequence is CASSLSASEPYEQYF. CDR3 DNA: TGTGCCAGCAGCTTATCGGCTAGCGAACCCTACGAGCAGTACTTC. J is TRBJ2-7 and V is TRBV7-2; D may be TRBD2 (6 bases). Deletions cut 2 bases from V and 2 bases from J, with 13 bases between. The CDR3 runs to 15 residues. Germline loops: CDR1 SGHTA, CDR2 FQGNSA.

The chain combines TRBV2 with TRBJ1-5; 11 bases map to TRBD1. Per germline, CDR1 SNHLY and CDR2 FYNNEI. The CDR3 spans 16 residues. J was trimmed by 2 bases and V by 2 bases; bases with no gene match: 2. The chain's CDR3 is CASSEPGQGGNQPQHF. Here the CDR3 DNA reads TGTGCCAGCAGTGAACCGGGACAGGGGGGCAATCAGCCCCAGCATTTT.

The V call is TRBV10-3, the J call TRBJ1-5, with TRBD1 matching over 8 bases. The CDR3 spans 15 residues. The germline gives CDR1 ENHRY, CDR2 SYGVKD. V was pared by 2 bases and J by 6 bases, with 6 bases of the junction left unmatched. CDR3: CAISEDGQGSQPQHF. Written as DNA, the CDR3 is TGTGCCATCAGTGAGGATGGACAGGGAAGTCAGCCCCAGCATTTT.

CDR3 nucleotide sequence: TGTGCCAGCAGCTTAAGCGGCGCTATTGAGCGAGATACGCAGTATTTT. This sequence encodes CASSLSGAIERDTQYF. J is TRBJ2-3 and V is TRBV7-2, with D tentatively TRBD2 (5 bases). The CDR3 sequence is 16 residues long. V was clipped by 2 bases and J by 5 bases, with 17 bases between them. The V gene's germline CDR1 is SGHTA and CDR2 FQGNSA.

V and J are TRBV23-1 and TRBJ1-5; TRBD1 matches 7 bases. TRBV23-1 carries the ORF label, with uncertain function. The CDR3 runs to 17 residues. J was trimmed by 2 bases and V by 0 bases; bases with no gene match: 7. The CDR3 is CASSQSERDSGNQPQHF. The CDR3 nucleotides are TGCGCCAGCAGTCAATCGGAAAGGGACAGTGGCAATCAGCCCCAGCATTTT.